Presented here are 20 T cell receptor beta chains from one specimen sequenced in a study of vaccination and CD4 T cells after COVID-19. Their antigens remain unidentified. Documented treatment: roughly ten-day PBMC culture with coronavirus spike peptide pools or control peptides (ViraFEST assay). Collection of the unexposed donor's CD4+ T cells took place before the COVID-19 pandemic (2011-2018). An Oncomine TCR Beta short-read assay was used to sequence the DNA from cultured CD4+ T cells. TCRdb recomputed calls from the PCR reads with MiXCR, one row per CDR3 protein. The sample carries roughly 7,400 distinct CDR3 sequences, 35% to 40% recorded once. The material sequenced was CD4+ T cells from blood, cultured in vitro. These receptors came from a human donor in good health.

The V call is TRBV18, the J call TRBJ1-2; 10 bases match TRBD1. Losses at the gene ends were 8 bases for V and 5 bases for J; bases not matched to a gene: 11. The length of the CDR3 is 15 residues. Germline V gene lookup returns CDR1 KGHSH and CDR2 LQKENI. In DNA, the CDR3 is TGTGCCAGCGCAATACCCGGGACAGGGGTTTATGGCTACACCTTC. Residues: CASAIPGTGVYGYTF.

There are a few counts of this clonotype. The chain has TRBV19 and TRBJ2-3, with 8 nucleotides matching TRBD2. Germline V gives CDR1 LNHDA, CDR2 SQIVND (reference sequence). The CDR3 is 14 amino acids. J gave up 3 bases and V 6 bases, and 5 bases lay outside the gene matches. CDR3 loop: CASSGGALTDTQYF. DNA for the CDR3: TGTGCCAGTAGCGGGGGGGCCTTGACAGATACGCAGTATTTT.

The chain is built from TRBV6-5 and TRBJ1-1; D is uncertain. The V gene's germline CDR1 is MNHEY and CDR2 SVGAGI. The ends were cut back, 0 bases at V and 4 bases at J, with 15 bases in the middle. This CDR3 is 16 amino acids long. CDR3 bases: TGTGCCAGCAGTTACTCGAAATTCGGCGCAAGCACTGAAGCTTTCTTT. Its translation is CASSYSKFGASTEAFF.

This clonotype turned up a few times. The chain recombines TRBV10-3 with TRBJ2-1; 13 nucleotides align to TRBD2. The CDR3 runs to 14 residues. Germline V CDR1 and CDR2: ENHRY, SYGVKD. Trimming removed 5 bases from V and 8 bases from J; junction bases left unmatched: 3. CDR3 sequence: CAISNGLAGDEQFF. DNA of the CDR3: TGTGCCATCAGTAACGGACTAGCGGGAGATGAGCAGTTCTTC.

The table lists this clonotype with a few counts. The CDR3 protein is CASSTGQNTEAFF. The CDR3, as DNA: TGTGCCAGCAGCACCGGACAGAACACTGAAGCTTTCTTT. The chain carries TRBV6-1 and TRBJ1-1; tentative D call: TRBD1 (5 bases). Germline values: CDR1 MNHNS, CDR2 SASEGT. V lost 6 bases to trimming and J lost 1 base, with 9 bases between them. CDR3 length: 13 residues.

This clonotype showed up just a few times. The rearrangement joins TRBV20-1 to TRBJ1-1; D gene ambiguous. The CDR3 has 13 amino acids. V was clipped by 3 bases and J by 5 bases, with 13 bases between them. CDR1 DFQATT and CDR2 SNEGSKA come from the germline V gene (reference sequence). CDR3 sequence (DNA): TGCAGTGCTAGGTCGGGGTTAAGTACTGAAGCTTTCTTT. Its translation is CSARSGLSTEAFF.

This chain joins TRBV6-1 and TRBJ1-2; D perhaps matches TRBD1 (5 bases). Germline V gene sequence: CDR1 MNHNS, CDR2 SASEGT. CDR3 length equals 11 residues. Deletions cut 8 bases from V and 4 bases from J, with 8 bases between. The CDR3 DNA sequence: TGTGCCAGCTGGGGCGGCTATGGCTACACCTTC. Its translation is CASWGGYGYTF.

V and J are TRBV6-2 or TRBV6-3 and TRBJ1-1; the D is unclear. The CDR3 extends over 12 amino acids. Germline lookup yields CDR1 MNHEY and CDR2 SVGEGT. Deletions cut 8 bases from V and 0 bases from J, with 7 bases between. As DNA, the CDR3 is TGTGCCAGCTGGAGTCTGAACACTGAAGCTTTCTTT. As protein: CASWSLNTEAFF.

In this sample, this clonotype turned up a few times. The CDR3 DNA sequence: TGCAGTGCTAGGGCACATAACTATGGCTACACCTTC. Translating it yields CSARAHNYGYTF. J is TRBJ1-2 and V is TRBV20-1; D unclear. Per germline, CDR1 DFQATT and CDR2 SNEGSKA (reference sequence). This CDR3 has 12 residues. The V gene lost 3 bases and the J gene lost 1 base, with 6 bases spanning the gap.

The chain has TRBV20-1 and TRBJ2-7, with D maybe TRBD2 (5 bases). Germline V gene sequence: CDR1 DFQATT, CDR2 SNEGSKA (reference sequence). V lost 8 bases and J 1 base, leaving 15 bases between the germline ends. The CDR3 runs 13 residues. The CDR3 coding sequence is TGCAGTTGGGCCGGGGTGGTTTCCTACGAGCAGTACTTC. Its protein is CSWAGVVSYEQYF.

This clonotype is categorized as large. V is TRBV20-1 and J is TRBJ2-1; D gene unclear. CDR3 length: 16 residues. Germline V gene lookup returns CDR1 DFQATT and CDR2 SNEGSKA (reference sequence). Deletions cut 0 bases from V and 0 bases from J, with 12 bases between. The CDR3 DNA is TGCAGTGCTAGAGATCCGGGTCAGACCTCCTACAATGAGCAGTTCTTC. Translation: CSARDPGQTSYNEQFF.

This rearrangement joins TRBV27 to TRBJ1-4; D uncertain. CDR1 MNHEY and CDR2 SMNVEV come from the germline V gene (reference sequence). CDR3 length: 14 residues. The V gene lost 8 bases and the J gene lost 2 bases, with 12 bases spanning the gap. For the CDR3, the DNA is TGTGCCAGCCGGAGGACGGCGACTAATGAAAAACTGTTTTTT. Translating it yields CASRRTATNEKLFF.

This clonotype was picked up a small number of times. The chain is built from TRBV5-4 and TRBJ2-5, with D unresolved. The CDR3 spans 14 residues. Germline V gene lookup returns CDR1 SGHNT and CDR2 YYREEE (reference sequence). The V end lost 0 bases, the J end lost 1 base, and 7 bases lay between the germline ends. The CDR3 reads CASSLVGSQETQYF. DNA of the CDR3: TGTGCCAGCAGCTTGGTCGGGTCCCAAGAGACCCAGTACTTC.

The CDR3 loop is CSARRTDRGFQPQHF. In nucleotides, the CDR3 is TGCAGTGCTAGGCGCACGGACAGGGGGTTTCAGCCCCAGCATTTT. The chain uses TRBV20-1 and TRBJ1-5; 10 bases match TRBD1. The germline gives CDR1 DFQATT, CDR2 SNEGSKA (reference sequence). The length of the CDR3 is 15 residues. V shed 3 bases and J 6 bases; nucleotides not matched to a gene: 8.

This chain joins TRBV27 and TRBJ1-3; the match to TRBD1 covers 7 bases. V trimming: 4 bases; J trimming: 7 bases; junction bases outside the gene matches: 7. This CDR3 region has 14 residues. Germline CDR1 reads MNHEY; CDR2 reads SMNVEV (reference sequence). This CDR3 is CASSSGTARNTIYF. In DNA form, the CDR3 reads TGTGCCAGCAGTTCTGGGACAGCGCGGAACACCATATATTTT.

The chain recombines TRBV7-2 with TRBJ2-2, with TRBD1 matching over 10 bases. CDR3 length equals 18 residues. V shed 5 bases, J shed 8 bases, and the junction held 17 bases outside the gene matches. CDR1 and CDR2 (germline): SGHTA, FQGNSA. The CDR3 loop reads CASSTRAKIRDRGGELFF. In nucleotides, the CDR3 is TGTGCCAGCAGCACCCGTGCCAAGATCCGGGACAGGGGTGGGGAGCTGTTTTTT.

This rearrangement joins TRBV29-1 to TRBJ1-5; D may be TRBD1 (6 bases). Germline loops: CDR1 SQVTM, CDR2 ANQGSEA. The V and J ends lost 3 bases and 3 bases respectively, with 12 bases between them. CDR3 size: 14 residues. The CDR3 is CSVDVGGINQPQHF. In DNA form, the CDR3 reads TGCAGCGTTGACGTAGGGGGTATCAATCAGCCCCAGCATTTT.

V is TRBV19 and J is TRBJ1-5; 11 nucleotides match TRBD1. J was trimmed by 5 bases and V by 4 bases; bases with no gene match: 4. CDR3 length equals 15 residues. CDR1 is LNHDA, CDR2 SQIVND, per germline (reference sequence). The CDR3 spells CASSREDRGHQPQHF. CDR3 sequence (DNA): TGTGCCAGTAGTAGAGAGGACAGGGGGCATCAGCCCCAGCATTTT.

This clonotype has just a few counts. This sequence joins TRBV20-1 and TRBJ1-2; 8 positions match TRBD1. J gave up 5 bases and V 0 bases, and 5 bases lay outside the gene matches. The germline V gene has CDR1 DFQATT and CDR2 SNEGSKA (reference sequence). The length of the CDR3 is 14 residues. The CDR3 coding sequence is TGCAGTGCTAGAGATCCAGACAGGGGTTATGGCTACACCTTC. Translated: CSARDPDRGYGYTF.

The genes are TRBV11-2 and TRBJ2-3; 7 bases align to TRBD2. The CDR3 spans 15 residues. Trimming removed 1 base from V and 4 bases from J; junction bases left unmatched: 5. The germline CDR1 and CDR2 sequences are SGHAT and FQNNGV. The CDR3: CASSLAGRGPDTQYF. The CDR3 DNA follows: TGTGCCAGCAGCTTAGCTGGGAGGGGCCCAGATACGCAGTATTTT.